This passage covers 17 T cell receptor beta chains from one sample sequenced in a study of metastatic and nonmetastatic thyroid tumors. Among the patients, none had received any treatment before thyroid surgery. TCRdb re-clonotyped the PCR reads through MiXCR. The data show 39,000 or so clones, around 20% seen once. Sequencing was done on a sample of blood. The origin of the receptors is a female donor with papillary thyroid cancer or a benign thyroid nodule (not recorded which). Some clones in this sample may be carry-over from other donors' samples.

By sample share, this clone is medium-sized. J is TRBJ2-1 and V is TRBV19, with D perhaps TRBD1 or TRBD2 (6 bases each). Germline loops: CDR1 LNHDA, CDR2 SQIVND (reference sequence). This CDR3 comprises 14 residues. V was pared by 1 base and J by 5 bases, with 9 bases between. The CDR3 DNA is TGTGCCAGTAGTATAGTGGGGGGCAACAATGAGCAGTTCTTC. It yields the protein CASSIVGGNNEQFF.

This clone has at least ten counts. This chain joins TRBV25-1 and TRBJ2-7; weak D call: TRBD2 (6 bases). This CDR3 is built from 15 residues. Germline V lookup: CDR1 MGHDK, CDR2 SYGVNS. V was trimmed by 4 bases and J by 4 bases, leaving 17 bases between them. The CDR3 sequence is CASSATNRGTYEQYF. The DNA of the CDR3 is TGTGCCAGCAGTGCCACCAACAGAGGGACTTACGAGCAGTACTTC.

At least ten counts were recorded for this clone. The chain joins TRBV18 to TRBJ2-7; D is uncertain. CDR1 is KGHSH and CDR2 is LQKENI in the germline V gene. There are 13 residues in the CDR3. Between the trimmed V and J ends, which lost 3 bases and 2 bases, there was a span of 8 bases. The CDR3 sequence is CASSPPDTYEQYF. The CDR3 coding sequence is TGTGCCAGCTCACCCCCAGATACCTACGAGCAGTACTTC.

This clone was counted only a few times. One end of the junction does not line up with germline, which may come from a read error. J is TRBJ1-3 and V is TRBV6-1; D remains ambiguous. The V gene's germline CDR1 is MNHNS and CDR2 SASEGT. The CDR3 loop spans 15 amino acids. DNA of the CDR3: TGTGCCAGCAGTGGAAGGTTTGACCCGAGAAACACCATATACTTT. Encoded protein: CASSGRFDPRNTIYF.

Comments on this clone: A junction end diverges from the germline sequence, so it may reflect a read error. The chain is built from TRBV4-2 and TRBJ1-2; D gene ambiguous. The CDR3 runs to 12 residues. Per germline, CDR1 LGHNA and CDR2 YNFKEQ. The CDR3 region has the DNA TGTGCCAGCCGGACGGGCCGCTATGTCTACACCTTC. Residues: CASRTGRYVYTF.

This rearrangement joins TRBV28 to TRBJ1-6; no firm D call. V shed 6 bases and J shed 6 bases, with 21 bases lying between them. This CDR3 is built from 17 residues. Germline CDR1 is MDHEN and CDR2 is SYDVKM. CDR3 in amino acids: CASSILHGWGSNSPLHF. CDR3 in DNA: TGTGCCAGCAGCATCCTCCATGGGTGGGGAAGTAATTCACCCCTCCACTTT.

The chain is built from TRBV19 and TRBJ1-2, with D uncertain. V was trimmed by 6 bases and J by 4 bases, leaving 3 bases between them. CDR1 is LNHDA, CDR2 SQIVND, per germline (reference sequence). CDR3 size: 10 residues. This CDR3 is CASSAYGYTF. DNA for the CDR3: TGTGCCAGTAGCGCCTATGGCTACACCTTC.

This clone has a count of ten or more. This may be a read error, as it is one base from a much larger clone. It is unclear where the CDR3 begins or ends on the DNA, so no DNA is shown, and the CDR3 is as TCRdb lists it. Other DNA sequences of this sample code for an identical CDR3. V and J are TRBV29-1 and TRBJ1-2; the DNA was not compared with TRBD1, the D call given in the table. Counting both end residues, the CDR3 totals 11 amino acids. The germline CDR1 and CDR2 sequences are SQVTM and ANQGSEA. This CDR3 is CSVAEGAGYTF.

The V gene is TRBV29-1, the J gene TRBJ1-1; 9 nucleotides align to TRBD1. V shed 2 bases, J shed 5 bases, and the junction held 3 bases outside the gene matches. CDR3 size: 13 residues. The germline gives CDR1 SQVTM, CDR2 ANQGSEA. CDR3 protein: CSVEKGQGTEAFF. CDR3 in DNA: TGCAGCGTTGAAAAGGGACAGGGTACTGAAGCTTTCTTT.

The V call is TRBV5-4, the J call TRBJ2-4, with D tentatively TRBD2 (5 bases). The CDR3 is 13 amino acids. Trimming removed 1 base at V and 8 bases at J, with 10 bases between. Germline CDR1 and CDR2: SGHNT and YYREEE (reference sequence). The CDR3 sequence: CASSLTHGDIQYF. DNA of the CDR3: TGTGCCAGCAGCTTGACACACGGGGACATTCAGTACTTC.

This clone was counted a few times. This could be a read error, since a much larger clone is one nucleotide away. Other nucleotide sequences from this sample produce the same CDR3. The chain uses TRBV6-1 and TRBJ2-3; D unresolved. Trimming stripped 4 bases from V and 8 bases from J, with 10 bases between. This CDR3 comprises 12 residues. CDR1 is MNHNS and CDR2 is SASEGT in the germline V gene. The CDR3 reads CASSAYRGTQYF. Written as DNA, the CDR3 is TGTGCCAGCAGTGCATACCGTGGTACGCAGTATTTT.

There are many counts of this clone. The chain has TRBV29-1 and TRBJ1-2; D remains ambiguous. The germline gives CDR1 SQVTM, CDR2 ANQGSEA. CDR3 length: 12 residues. V gave up 6 bases and J gave up 2 bases, with 10 bases separating them. CDR3 protein: CSVLGANYGYTF. CDR3 nucleotide sequence: TGCAGCGTCTTAGGAGCAAACTATGGCTACACCTTC.

This clone was observed a handful of times. The genes are TRBV6-1 and TRBJ2-3; 13 nucleotides align to TRBD2. Germline V gene sequence: CDR1 MNHNS, CDR2 SASEGT. The CDR3 has 16 residues. V shed 6 bases, J shed 2 bases, and the junction held 5 bases outside the gene matches. CDR3 sequence: CASSIGLAGATDTQYF. CDR3 in DNA: TGTGCCAGCAGCATCGGACTAGCGGGAGCCACAGATACGCAGTATTTT.

By share of the sample, this clone is medium-sized. The rearrangement links TRBV27 to TRBJ2-7; D perhaps matches TRBD1 (5 bases). Germline CDR1 MNHEY, CDR2 SMNVEV (reference sequence). Between the trimmed V and J ends, which lost 2 bases and 9 bases, there was a span of 20 bases. This CDR3 is built from 15 residues. CDR3: CASSLPTGSPVAQYF. CDR3 nucleotide sequence: TGTGCCAGCAGTTTACCCACAGGATCACCGGTCGCGCAGTACTTC.

This clone was counted many times. The V call is TRBV9, the J call TRBJ2-5; 8 nucleotides agree with TRBD2. Per the germline V gene, CDR1 is SGDLS and CDR2 is YYNGEE. V lost 0 bases, J lost 3 bases, and 4 bases stayed unmatched. The CDR3 totals 15 residues. The CDR3 bases are TGTGCCAGCAGCGTAGTTAGCGGGGCTGAAGAGACCCAGTACTTC. Its protein product is CASSVVSGAEETQYF. Drawing the rest from reference TRBV9 and TRBJ2-5, the complete variable domain is DSGVTQTPKHLITATGQRVTLRCSPRSGDLSVYWYQQSLDQGLQFLIQYYNGEERAKGNILERFSAQQFPDLHSELNLSSLELGDSALYFCASSVVSGAEETQYFGPGTRLLVL.

This clone was observed a single time. The CDR3 reads CAWSKLGTEAFF. As DNA, the CDR3 is TGTGCCTGGAGTAAGTTAGGGACTGAAGCTTTCTTT. V and J are TRBV30 and TRBJ1-1, with no clear D. Germline assignment: CDR1 GTSNPN and CDR2 SVGIG (reference sequence). The CDR3 loop spans 12 amino acids. V dropped 2 bases and J dropped 5 bases, with 9 bases sitting between them.

This clone ranks as medium-sized. The chain uses TRBV28 and TRBJ2-7; D is perhaps TRBD2 (5 bases). From germline, CDR1 is MDHEN and CDR2 SYDVKM. V was cut by 2 bases and J by 3 bases, with 8 bases left in between. The CDR3 loop spans 13 amino acids. CDR3: CASSLAGYYEQYF. In DNA form, the CDR3 reads TGTGCCAGCAGTTTAGCGGGTTACTACGAGCAGTACTTC.